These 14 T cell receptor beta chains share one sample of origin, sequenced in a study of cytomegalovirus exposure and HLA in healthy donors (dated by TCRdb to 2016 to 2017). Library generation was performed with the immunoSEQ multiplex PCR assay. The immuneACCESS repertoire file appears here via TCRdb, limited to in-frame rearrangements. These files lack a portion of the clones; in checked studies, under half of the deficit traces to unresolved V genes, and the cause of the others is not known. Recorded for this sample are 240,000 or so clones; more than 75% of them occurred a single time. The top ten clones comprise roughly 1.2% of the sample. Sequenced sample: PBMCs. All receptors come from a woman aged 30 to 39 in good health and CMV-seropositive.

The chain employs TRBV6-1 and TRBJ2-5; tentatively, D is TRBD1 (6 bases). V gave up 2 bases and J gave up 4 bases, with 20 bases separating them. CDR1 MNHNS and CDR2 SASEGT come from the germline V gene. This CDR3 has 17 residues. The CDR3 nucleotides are TGTGCCAGCAGTGAACTAGGTCTGGGGACATTGACAGAGACCCAGTACTTC. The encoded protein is CASSELGLGTLTETQYF.

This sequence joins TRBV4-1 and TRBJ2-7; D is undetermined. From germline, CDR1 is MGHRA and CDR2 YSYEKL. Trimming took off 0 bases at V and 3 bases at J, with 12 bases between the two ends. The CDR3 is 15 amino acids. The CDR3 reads CASSQDLEELYEQYF. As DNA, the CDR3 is TGCGCCAGCAGCCAAGATCTAGAGGAACTCTACGAGCAGTACTTC.

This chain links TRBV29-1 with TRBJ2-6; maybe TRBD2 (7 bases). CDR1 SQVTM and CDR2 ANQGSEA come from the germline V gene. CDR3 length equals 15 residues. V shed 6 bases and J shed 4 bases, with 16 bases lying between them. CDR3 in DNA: TGCAGCGTCGGGGAGGGGGGGGCCGGGGCCAACGTCCTGACTTTC. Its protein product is CSVGEGGAGANVLTF.

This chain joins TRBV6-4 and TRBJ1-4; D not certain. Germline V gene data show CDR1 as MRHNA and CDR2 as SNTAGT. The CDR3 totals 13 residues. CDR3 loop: CASYRRSHEKLFF. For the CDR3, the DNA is TGTGCTAGTTACCGGCGGTCACATGAAAAACTGTTTTTT.

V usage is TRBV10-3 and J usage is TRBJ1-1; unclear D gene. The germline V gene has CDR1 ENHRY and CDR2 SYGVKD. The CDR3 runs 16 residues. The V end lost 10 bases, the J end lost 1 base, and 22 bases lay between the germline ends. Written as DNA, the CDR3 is TGTGCCACCAAGGATGGCCCGGGGTACCCGAACACTGAAGCTTTCTTT. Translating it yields CATKDGPGYPNTEAFF.

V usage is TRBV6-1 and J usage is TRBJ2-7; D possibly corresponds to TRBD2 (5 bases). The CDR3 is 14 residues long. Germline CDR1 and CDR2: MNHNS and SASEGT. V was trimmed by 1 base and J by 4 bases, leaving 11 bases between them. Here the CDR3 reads CASSEVRADYEQYF. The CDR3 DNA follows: TGTGCCAGCAGTGAAGTGAGGGCAGATTACGAGCAGTACTTC.

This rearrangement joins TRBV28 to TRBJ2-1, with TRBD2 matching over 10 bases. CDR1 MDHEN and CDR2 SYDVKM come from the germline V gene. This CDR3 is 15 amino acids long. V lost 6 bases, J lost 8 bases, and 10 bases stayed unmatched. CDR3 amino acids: CASSSEREGRYEQFF. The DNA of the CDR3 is TGTGCCAGCAGCTCGGAGCGGGAGGGCCGTTATGAGCAGTTCTTC.

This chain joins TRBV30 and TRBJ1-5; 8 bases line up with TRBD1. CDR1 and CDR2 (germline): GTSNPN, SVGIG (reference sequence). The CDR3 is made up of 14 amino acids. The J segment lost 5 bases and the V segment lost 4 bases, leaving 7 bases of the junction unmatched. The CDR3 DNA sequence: TGTGCCTGGAACACCGGGACAGGAGATCAGCCCCAGCATTTT. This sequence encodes CAWNTGTGDQPQHF. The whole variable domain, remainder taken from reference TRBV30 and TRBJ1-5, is SQTIHQWPATLVQPVGSPLSLECTVEGTSNPNLYWYRQAAGRGLQLLFYSVGIGQISSEVPQNLSASRPQDRQFILSSKKLLLSDSGFYLCAWNTGTGDQPQHFGDGTRLSIL.

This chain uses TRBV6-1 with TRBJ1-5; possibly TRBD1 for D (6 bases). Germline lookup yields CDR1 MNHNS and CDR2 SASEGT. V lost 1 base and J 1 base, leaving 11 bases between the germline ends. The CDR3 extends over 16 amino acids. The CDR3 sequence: CASSEEATGSNQPQHF. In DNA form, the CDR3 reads TGTGCCAGCAGTGAAGAGGCCACAGGGAGCAATCAGCCCCAGCATTTT.

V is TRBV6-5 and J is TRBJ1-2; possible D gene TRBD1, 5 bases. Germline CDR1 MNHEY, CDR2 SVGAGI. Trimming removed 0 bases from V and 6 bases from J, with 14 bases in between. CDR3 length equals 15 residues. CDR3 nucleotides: TGTGCCAGCAGTTACTCGAGTTTAGGAGGGGATGGCTACACCTTC. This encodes CASSYSSLGGDGYTF.

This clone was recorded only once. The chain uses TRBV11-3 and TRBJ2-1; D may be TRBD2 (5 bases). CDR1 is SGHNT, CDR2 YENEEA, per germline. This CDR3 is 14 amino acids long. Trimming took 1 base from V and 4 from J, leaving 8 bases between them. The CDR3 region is CASSLVGLYNEQFF. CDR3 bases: TGTGCCAGCAGCTTAGTCGGACTTTACAATGAGCAGTTCTTC.

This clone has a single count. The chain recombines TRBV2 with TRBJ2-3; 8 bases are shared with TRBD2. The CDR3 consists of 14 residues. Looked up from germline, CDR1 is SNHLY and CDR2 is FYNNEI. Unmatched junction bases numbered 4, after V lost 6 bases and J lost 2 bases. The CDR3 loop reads CASSLAGPTDTQYF. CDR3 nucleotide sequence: TGTGCCAGCAGCCTAGCGGGCCCCACAGATACGCAGTATTTT.

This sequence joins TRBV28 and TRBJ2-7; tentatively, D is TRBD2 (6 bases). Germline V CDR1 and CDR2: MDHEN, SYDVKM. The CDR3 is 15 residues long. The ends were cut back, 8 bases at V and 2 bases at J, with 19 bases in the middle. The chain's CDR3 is CASPMLDYRAYEQYF. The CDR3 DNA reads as TGTGCCAGCCCCATGCTGGACTACCGTGCCTACGAGCAGTACTTC.

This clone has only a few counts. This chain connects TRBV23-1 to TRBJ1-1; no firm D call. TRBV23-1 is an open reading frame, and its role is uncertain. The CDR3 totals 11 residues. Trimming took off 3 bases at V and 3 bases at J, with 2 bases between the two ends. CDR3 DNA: TGCGCCAGCAGTCACGACACTGAAGCTTTCTTT. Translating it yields CASSHDTEAFF.